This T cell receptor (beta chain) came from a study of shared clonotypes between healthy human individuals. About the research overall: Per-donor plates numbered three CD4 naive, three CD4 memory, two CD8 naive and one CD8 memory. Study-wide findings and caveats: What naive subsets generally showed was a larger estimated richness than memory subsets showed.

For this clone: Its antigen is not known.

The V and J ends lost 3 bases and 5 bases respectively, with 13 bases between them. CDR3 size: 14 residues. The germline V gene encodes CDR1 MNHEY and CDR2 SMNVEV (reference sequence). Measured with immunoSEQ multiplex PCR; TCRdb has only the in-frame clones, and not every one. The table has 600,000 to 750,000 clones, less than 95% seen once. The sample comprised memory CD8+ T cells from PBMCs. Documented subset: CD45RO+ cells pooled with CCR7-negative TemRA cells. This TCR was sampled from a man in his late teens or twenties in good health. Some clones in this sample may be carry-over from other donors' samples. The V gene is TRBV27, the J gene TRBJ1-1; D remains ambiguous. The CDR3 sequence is CASSFESSSTEAFF. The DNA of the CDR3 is TGTGCCAGCAGTTTTGAATCGTCGAGTACTGAAGCTTTCTTT.